This T cell receptor beta chain originates from a study of early T cells in non-severe SARS-CoV-2 infection. Study information: The study sequenced bulk RNA from unsorted whole blood, with chains unpaired. General observations from the study: Private and CD4 specificities were missed by VDJdb matching, skewed to anti-spike CD8.

This clonotype was seen many times. Its antigen is currently unknown. Attached unique molecular identifiers marked individual cDNA molecules. TCRdb processed the 5' RACE reads anew with MiXCR; each CDR3 protein has one entry. This table has under 60,000 distinct CDR3 sequences, approximately 8% appearing once. The CDR3 is 15 residues long. From germline, CDR1 is MGHRA and CDR2 YSYEKL. The V end was cut by 1 base, the J end by 4 bases, with 12 bases between. The gene calls are TRBV4-1 and TRBJ2-3; D ambiguous. Material for sequencing was whole blood. The clonotype was recovered from an adult who was a healthcare worker with PCR-confirmed SARS-CoV-2 infection or an uninfected control (not recorded which). The CDR3 sequence: CASSQAGPSADTQYF. The CDR3 DNA sequence: TGCGCCAGCAGCCAAGCGGGTCCTAGTGCAGATACGCAGTATTTT.